This passage covers 24 T cell receptor beta chains from one sample sequenced in a study of shared clonotypes between healthy human individuals. TCRdb keeps only in-frame clones here, not all; method: immunoSEQ multiplex PCR. The sample records a few million clones, approximately 95% being singletons. The sample taken for sequencing was naive CD4+ T cells from PBMCs. Subset noted: CD45RA+ positively selected. These receptor sequences come from a young man in good health. Some clones in this sample may be carry-over from other donors' samples.

The genes are TRBV6-5 and TRBJ2-4; no definite D call. Trimming shortened V by 2 bases and J by 1 base, and 12 bases separated the two germline ends. Germline lookup yields CDR1 MNHEY and CDR2 SVGAGI. CDR3 size: 16 residues. CDR3 sequence: CASSYGSLPAKNIQYF. CDR3 DNA sequence: TGTGCCAGCAGTTACGGTAGCCTGCCCGCCAAAAACATTCAGTACTTC.

The rearrangement links TRBV15 to TRBJ2-3, with 7 bases identical to TRBD2. The CDR3 consists of 15 residues. Germline lookup yields CDR1 LNHNV and CDR2 YYDKDF (reference sequence). V dropped 0 bases and J dropped 3; count of bases not matched to a gene: 3. The CDR3 loop is CATSRDGGRTDTQYF. CDR3 nucleotides: TGTGCCACCAGCAGAGACGGGGGGAGGACAGATACGCAGTATTTT.

This clone is a singleton in its sample. V usage is TRBV6-5 and J usage is TRBJ2-7, with 8 bases matching TRBD2. The CDR3 covers 14 residues. The V gene's germline CDR1 is MNHEY and CDR2 SVGAGI. V shed 4 bases, J shed 3 bases, and the junction held 5 bases outside the gene matches. The CDR3 coding sequence is TGTGCCAGCAGTTCTAGCGGGCATTACTACGAGCAGTACTTC. Protein product: CASSSSGHYYEQYF.

V and J are TRBV27 and TRBJ1-4; 12 nucleotides align to TRBD1. The germline V gene has CDR1 MNHEY and CDR2 SMNVEV (reference sequence). This CDR3 has 14 residues. V shed 5 bases, J shed 8 bases, and the junction held 3 bases outside the gene matches. This CDR3 is CASSRDRGLEKLFF. The CDR3 coding sequence is TGTGCCAGCAGTCGGGACAGGGGGCTCGAAAAACTGTTTTTT.

The chain recombines TRBV10-3 with TRBJ2-3; D is perhaps TRBD2 (6 bases). The CDR3 runs 14 residues. Germline V CDR1 and CDR2: ENHRY, SYGVKD. V was cut by 2 bases and J by 9 bases, with 15 bases left in between. CDR3 coding DNA: TGTGCCATCAGTGAGATGATAGCGGAGGAGACGCAGTATTTT. Translation: CAISEMIAEETQYF.

This chain uses TRBV6-5 with TRBJ1-4; unclear D gene. The CDR3 is made up of 15 amino acids. CDR1 and CDR2 from the germline V gene are MNHEY and SVGAGI. Trimming removed 6 bases at V and 5 bases at J, with 16 bases between. The CDR3 sequence: CASRAENGPNEKLFF. In DNA, the CDR3 is TGTGCCAGCAGAGCAGAAAACGGACCAAATGAAAAACTGTTTTTT.

About this clone itself: Within the sample, other DNA sequences also encode this same CDR3. J is TRBJ2-5 and V is TRBV5-1; possibly TRBD1 for D (6 bases). The CDR3 runs to 15 residues. Deletions cut 0 bases from V and 2 bases from J, with 11 bases between. Germline V gene data show CDR1 as SGHRS and CDR2 as YFSETQ. CDR3 residues: CASSLGGQGQETQYF. CDR3 sequence (DNA): TGCGCCAGCAGCTTGGGGGGCCAGGGGCAAGAGACCCAGTACTTC. Full variable domain (missing parts from reference TRBV5-1 and TRBJ2-5): KAGVTQTPRYLIKTRGQQVTLSCSPISGHRSVSWYQQTPGQGLQFLFEYFSETQRNKGNFPGRFSGRQFSNSRSEMNVSTLELGDSALYLCASSLGGQGQETQYFGPGTRLLVL.

The V and J genes are TRBV7-9 and TRBJ1-6; 7 nucleotides match TRBD1. Germline V lookup: CDR1 SEHNR, CDR2 FQNEAQ (reference sequence). The CDR3 is 14 residues long. Trimming cost V 7 bases and J 4 bases; bases outside gene matches: 4. The CDR3: CASTLGQYNSPLHF. The CDR3 coding sequence is TGTGCCAGCACCTTGGGACAGTATAATTCACCCCTCCACTTT.

The chain combines TRBV2 with TRBJ1-1, with D unclear. Germline V gene data show CDR1 as SNHLY and CDR2 as FYNNEI. V lost 4 bases, J lost 0 bases, and 6 bases lay in between. The CDR3 is made up of 13 amino acids. CDR3 in DNA: TGTGCCAGCAGTGGGGAGATGAACACTGAAGCTTTCTTT. This translates into CASSGEMNTEAFF.

The chain combines TRBV7-2 with TRBJ2-1; the D gene is possibly TRBD2 (6 bases). Trimming removed 4 bases from V and 3 bases from J, with 10 bases in between. The CDR3 length is 14 residues. Germline CDR1 reads SGHTA; CDR2 reads FQGNSA. CDR3 loop: CASSWGDFYNEQFF. The DNA of the CDR3 is TGTGCCAGCAGCTGGGGGGACTTCTACAATGAGCAGTTCTTC. Combining the CDR3 with reference TRBV7-2 and TRBJ2-1 gives the whole variable domain GAGVSQSPSNKVTEKGKDVELRCDPISGHTALYWYRQSLGQGLEFLIYFQGNSAPDKSGLPSDRFSAERTGGSVSTLTIQRTQQEDSAVYLCASSWGDFYNEQFFGPGTRLTVL.

This sequence joins TRBV5-6 and TRBJ1-6; no firm D call. The length of the CDR3 is 15 residues. The germline V gene has CDR1 SGHDT and CDR2 YYEEEE. V lost 1 base, J lost 1 base, and 6 bases lay in between. The CDR3 is CASSLWVSYNSPLHF. CDR3 nucleotides: TGTGCCAGCAGCTTGTGGGTATCCTATAATTCACCCCTCCACTTT. The full variable domain, in which reference TRBV5-6 and TRBJ1-6 provide the parts outside the CDR3, is DAGVTQSPTHLIKTRGQQVTLRCSPKSGHDTVSWYQQALGQGPQFIFQYYEEEERQRGNFPDRFSGHQFPNYSSELNVNALLLGDSALYLCASSLWVSYNSPLHFGNGTRLTVT.

This chain joins TRBV29-1 and TRBJ1-4; D is uncertain. Trimming took off 7 bases at V and 4 bases at J, with 13 bases between the two ends. The CDR3 runs 13 residues. In germline, CDR1 is SQVTM, CDR2 ANQGSEA. The CDR3 spells CSAGRTRNEKLFF. CDR3 bases: TGCAGCGCTGGACGGACTCGTAATGAAAAACTGTTTTTT.

This sequence joins TRBV19 and TRBJ2-7, with 11 bases fitting TRBD1. With 5 bases clipped from V and 6 bases from J, the junction kept 9 bases outside the gene matches. Per the germline V gene, CDR1 is LNHDA and CDR2 is SQIVND (reference sequence). The CDR3 runs 15 residues. Here the CDR3 reads CASSAPGQGAVEQYF. The CDR3 DNA is TGTGCCAGTAGTGCCCCTGGACAGGGGGCTGTCGAGCAGTACTTC.

The V call is TRBV6-5, the J call TRBJ2-5; 12 bases agree with TRBD2. The germline CDR1 and CDR2 sequences are MNHEY and SVGAGI. The CDR3 totals 15 residues. Losses at the gene ends were 5 bases for V and 4 bases for J; bases not matched to a gene: 5. In nucleotides, the CDR3 is TGTGCCAGCAGTGCGTTACTAGCGGGAGGAGAGACCCAGTACTTC. Residues: CASSALLAGGETQYF.

The CDR3 DNA reads as TGTGCCAGCAGCTCTCAATCGGGCCGTCAAGAGACCCAGTACTTC. The encoded protein is CASSSQSGRQETQYF. The rearrangement joins TRBV7-2 to TRBJ2-5; D is unclear. Germline values: CDR1 SGHTA, CDR2 FQGNSA. The CDR3 extends over 15 amino acids. Trimming shortened V by 4 bases and J by 2 bases, and 14 bases separated the two germline ends.

V and J are TRBV7-2 and TRBJ2-7, with 7 nucleotides matching TRBD1. Germline CDR1 SGHTA, CDR2 FQGNSA. The CDR3 totals 15 residues. Trimming cost V 2 bases and J 2 bases; bases outside gene matches: 6. In DNA form, the CDR3 reads TGTGCCAGCAGCTTATTAGCCGGGACAGCCTACGAGCAGTACTTC. This codes for CASSLLAGTAYEQYF.

The chain links TRBV28 to TRBJ2-3; the match to TRBD1 covers 9 bases. Germline V gives CDR1 MDHEN, CDR2 SYDVKM. This CDR3 region has 15 residues. Unmatched junction bases numbered 4, after V lost 5 bases and J lost 1 base. In DNA, the CDR3 is TGTGCCAGCAGTCCCCGGGACAGGGGCACAGATACGCAGTATTTT. Translated: CASSPRDRGTDTQYF.

V gene TRBV25-1 combines with J gene TRBJ2-3, with TRBD2 matching 9 bases. Germline V gene lookup returns CDR1 MGHDK and CDR2 SYGVNS. The CDR3 length is 15 residues. V lost 6 bases and J lost 4; bases outside the gene matches: 8. As DNA, the CDR3 is TGTGCCAGCAGGATTAGCGGGAGTAGCTCAGATACGCAGTATTTT. This sequence encodes CASRISGSSSDTQYF.

The V and J genes are TRBV5-6 and TRBJ2-3; D is undetermined. The germline CDR1 and CDR2 sequences are SGHDT and YYEEEE. Trimming shortened V by 4 bases and J by 3 bases, and 12 bases separated the two germline ends. The length of the CDR3 is 14 residues. CDR3 in amino acids: CASSHGSSTDTQYF. CDR3 nucleotides: TGTGCCAGCAGCCACGGGTCCTCGACAGATACGCAGTATTTT.

This rearrangement joins TRBV29-1 to TRBJ1-2; perhaps TRBD1 as D (6 bases). V lost 6 bases and J lost 13, with 21 bases in between. This CDR3 comprises 12 residues. Germline V gives CDR1 SQVTM, CDR2 ANQGSEA. In DNA form, the CDR3 reads TGCAGCGTCCCGACGGGGGGCTATGGTTTCACCTTC. Protein sequence: CSVPTGGYGFTF.

The V gene is TRBV6-5, the J gene TRBJ2-3; D is perhaps TRBD1 or TRBD2 (5 bases each). This CDR3 spans 15 amino acids. The germline V and J ends were trimmed by 2 bases and 1 base, with 10 bases remaining between them. Germline V gene lookup returns CDR1 MNHEY and CDR2 SVGAGI. The chain's CDR3 is CASSYGAGRTDTQYF. CDR3 sequence (DNA): TGTGCCAGCAGTTACGGGGCGGGCCGCACAGATACGCAGTATTTT.

The chain links TRBV7-3 to TRBJ2-1, with 10 bases that match TRBD2. V shed 5 bases, J shed 9 bases, and the junction held 7 bases outside the gene matches. From germline, CDR1 is SGHTA and CDR2 FQGTGA. This CDR3 is 14 amino acids long. The DNA for the CDR3 is TGTGCCAGCAGCCCCCAAGCGGGAGGGACTGAGCAGTTCTTC. Translated: CASSPQAGGTEQFF.

The chain recombines TRBV27 with TRBJ1-2; D is ambiguous. CDR3 size: 12 residues. Germline-derived CDR1 and CDR2 are MNHEY and SMNVEV (reference sequence). V was shortened by 9 bases and J by 8 bases, with 16 bases between the two germline ends. The CDR3 coding sequence is TGTGCCAGTCGAGCGGGCTTTTGGGGCTACACCTTC. Translated: CASRAGFWGYTF.

The chain combines TRBV5-1 with TRBJ1-1, with unresolved D. Germline assignment: CDR1 SGHRS and CDR2 YFSETQ. The CDR3 sequence is 13 residues long. Between the trimmed V and J ends, which lost 7 bases and 1 base, there was a span of 11 bases. DNA for the CDR3: TGCGCCAGCGGATGGGATAAGAACACTGAAGCTTTCTTT. This gives the protein CASGWDKNTEAFF.